This TCR beta chain was observed in a study of blood T cell repertoires in COVID-19. Original processing notes: Quantification of nucleated cells was approximated via reference gene primer amplification. Assay: immunoSEQ multiplex PCR; the TCRdb copy retains only in-frame clones and omits some. The V and J calls and clone size are taken from that table; D and trimming were inferred from the DNA. The sample shows approximately 97,000 clones, approximately 85% of them seen only once. Germline loops: CDR1 SGHVS, CDR2 FQNEAQ. The trim removed 8 bases at V and 7 bases at J, leaving 14 bases unmatched. CDR3 length equals 15 residues. This clone was seen a handful of times.

The sequenced material came from peripheral blood. The TCR comes from a man between 35 and 55 years old with active or convalescent COVID-19. The chain employs TRBV7-8 and TRBJ2-1; 7 positions match TRBD2. CDR3 sequence reads: CASAERGRSGNEQFF. The CDR3 DNA reads TGTGCCAGCGCTGAGCGGGGCCGAAGCGGAAATGAGCAGTTCTTC.